A selection of T cell receptor beta chains follows, all from one sample in a study of cytomegalovirus exposure and HLA in healthy donors. Produced via immunoSEQ multiplex PCR; TCRdb's table is partial and in-frame only. The table records approximately 170,000 clones, 60% to 80% of them present only once. Sequenced input: PBMCs. All receptors derive from a young woman in good health and CMV-seronegative. Each CDR3 is given with its conserved first and last residue. D genes are given only for firm matches. Clone size, where shown, is once, few, many, or a class for clones that have expanded.

clone size	D gene	V gene	J gene	CDR3 DNA	CDR3 protein
NA	NA	TRBV1	TRBJ2-1	TGCACCAGCAGCCAAGAATCCGCTAGTTACAATGAGCAGTTCTTC	CTSSQESASYNEQFF
NA	TRBD1	TRBV9	TRBJ2-7	TGTGCCAGCAGCGTATGGGACAGCTCCTACGAGCAGTACTTC	CASSVWDSSYEQYF
NA	NA	TRBV7-9	TRBJ2-7	TGTGCCAGCAGCTCCAGCGGATCCTACGAGCAGTACTTC	CASSSSGSYEQYF
NA	TRBD1	TRBV6-1	TRBJ2-7	TGTGCCAGCAGTGCCCCTGGACAGGGGGCGGGCGAGCAGTACTTC	CASSAPGQGAGEQYF
NA	NA	TRBV7-2	TRBJ2-1	TGTGCCAGCAGCTTAACAGGAAAATTTGAGCAGTTCTTC	CASSLTGKFEQFF
NA	NA	TRBV11-2	TRBJ1-1	TGTGCCAGCAGCTTAGTCTACTCAGGGGACAACACTGAAGCTTTCTTT	CASSLVYSGDNTEAFF
NA	NA	TRBV4-1	TRBJ1-1	TGCGCCAGCAGCCAAGATGGAGACACTGAAGCTTTCTTT	CASSQDGDTEAFF
NA	NA	TRBV7-9	TRBJ2-7	TGTGCCAGCAGCTTTAACTCCTACGAGCAGTACTTC	CASSFNSYEQYF
NA	TRBD2	TRBV4-1	TRBJ2-1	TGCGCCAGCAGCCAAGTTTCGACTAGCTATTCCTACAATGAGCAGTTCTTC	CASSQVSTSYSYNEQFF
NA	TRBD2	TRBV19	TRBJ2-3	TGTGCCAGTAGTAGGGGGGGGTTCACAGATACGCAGTATTTT	CASSRGGFTDTQYF
NA	NA	TRBV5-1	TRBJ1-3	TGCGCCAGCAGCTTGGAGGGACTCCGCTCTGGAAACACCATATATTTT	CASSLEGLRSGNTIYF
NA	TRBD1	TRBV6-1	TRBJ1-2	TGTGCCAGCAGTGAAGGGGCAGGGGGTGGGTATGGCTACACCTTC	CASSEGAGGGYGYTF
once	TRBD1	TRBV27	TRBJ1-4	TGTGCCAGCAGCCCAGGGGGCCTCTATGAAAAACTGTTTTTT	CASSPGGLYEKLFF
NA	TRBD1	TRBV4-3	TRBJ2-7	TGCGCCAGCAGCCAATATGACAGGGGCTACGAGCAGTACTTC	CASSQYDRGYEQYF
NA	TRBD2	TRBV10-1	TRBJ2-3	TGCGCCAGCAGCGCGACTAGCGGGGGGCGCACAGATACGCAGTATTTT	CASSATSGGRTDTQYF
NA	TRBD1	TRBV4-1	TRBJ1-5	TGCGCCAGCAGCCCAGGGGGCAGCAATCAGCCCCAGCATTTT	CASSPGGSNQPQHF
NA	TRBD2	TRBV7-9	TRBJ2-5	TGTGCCAGCAGCTTGGCGGGGGGGGAGACCCAGTACTTC	CASSLAGGETQYF
NA	TRBD1	TRBV5-6	TRBJ2-7	TGTGCCAGCAGCCTACAGGGGCTCGAGGAGTACGAGCAGTACTTC	CASSLQGLEEYEQYF
once	TRBD2	TRBV27	TRBJ2-3	TGTGCCAGCAGTGCAACCGGGACTAGCGGGGGGGTTAGCACAGATACGCAGTATTTT	CASSATGTSGGVSTDTQYF
NA	NA	TRBV28	TRBJ1-6	TGTGCCAGCAGAAACCTCAGGGGTGGGGAATCACCCCTCCACTTT	CASRNLRGGESPLHF
NA	NA	TRBV6-5	TRBJ1-6	TGTGCCAGCAGTAACAGGGTATGGAATTCACCCCTCCACTTT	CASSNRVWNSPLHF
NA	NA	TRBV28	TRBJ1-1	TGTGCCAGCAGTTTACAGGAGAACACTGAAGCTTTCTTT	CASSLQENTEAFF
NA	NA	TRBV6-5	TRBJ1-5	TGTGCCAGCAGTGAATCCAGTCAGCCCCAGCATTTT	CASSESSQPQHF
NA	TRBD1	TRBV4-1	TRBJ1-6	TGCGCCAGCAGGTACGGGACAGGGTCCGATCATAATTCACCCCTCCACTTT	CASRYGTGSDHNSPLHF
NA	TRBD1	TRBV28	TRBJ2-7	TGTGCCAGCAGTCGACCCGGGACAGGTAGCGAGCAGTACTTC	CASSRPGTGSEQYF
NA	NA	TRBV4-3	TRBJ1-2	TGCGCCAGCAGCCAAGACCCACAGGGAGTTCCGGGGGGCTACACCTTC	CASSQDPQGVPGGYTF
NA	TRBD1	TRBV5-1	TRBJ2-2	TGCGCCAGCATGGGACAGTACACCGGGGAGCTGTTTTTT	CASMGQYTGELFF
few	NA	TRBV7-9	TRBJ1-2	TGTGCCAGCAGCTATCTCTCCGGGACTGACTATGGCTACACCTTC	CASSYLSGTDYGYTF
NA	TRBD1	TRBV11-2	TRBJ2-7	TGTGCCAGCAGCTTTGCTCAGGGGGCAGGGGAGCAGTACTTC	CASSFAQGAGEQYF
NA	TRBD1	TRBV28	TRBJ1-4	TGTGCCAGCAGACAAACAGGGGGCAATTTTGAAAAACTGTTTTTT	CASRQTGGNFEKLFF
once	TRBD1	TRBV19	TRBJ2-7	TGTGCCAGTAGTCTACAGGGGTCGAACTACGAGCAGTACTTC	CASSLQGSNYEQYF
NA	TRBD1	TRBV5-1	TRBJ2-7	TGCGCCAGCAGCCCAGGCCCAGGGGGTACCTACGAGCAGTACTTC	CASSPGPGGTYEQYF
NA	TRBD1	TRBV28	TRBJ1-1	TGTGCCAGCAGTTTGACAGGGGTGAGCACTGAAGCTTTCTTT	CASSLTGVSTEAFF
NA	TRBD1	TRBV11-2	TRBJ1-5	TGTGCCAGCAGCTCCGCCTCGACAGGGGATAGCAATCAGCCCCAGCATTTT	CASSSASTGDSNQPQHF
NA	NA	TRBV7-3	TRBJ1-2	TGTGCCAGCAGCCCTACCCCCGGCGGGTATGGCTACACCTTC	CASSPTPGGYGYTF
NA	NA	TRBV6-1	TRBJ1-6	TGTGCCAGCAGTTTGGGCAGGGATAATTCACCCCTCCACTTT	CASSLGRDNSPLHF
NA	TRBD1	TRBV5-6	TRBJ1-5	TGTGCCAGCAGCCCCGGAAGGACAGGGGTGGATCAGCCCCAGCATTTT	CASSPGRTGVDQPQHF
once	NA	TRBV20-1	TRBJ2-4	TGCAGTGCTAGAGGACAGAGCTTTTTGTACTTC	CSARGQSFLYF
NA	NA	TRBV2	TRBJ2-5	TGTGCCAGCACCCCCCCGGGGTTACGGGAGACCCAGTACTTC	CASTPPGLRETQYF
NA	TRBD1	TRBV27	TRBJ1-2	TGTGCCAGCAGTTTTATCAGGGGGCGGCACTATGGCTACACCTTC	CASSFIRGRHYGYTF
NA	TRBD1	TRBV7-8	TRBJ2-7	TGTGCCAGCAGGCCTCGGACAGGACCTTACGAGCAGTACTTC	CASRPRTGPYEQYF
few	TRBD2	TRBV4-1	TRBJ2-3	TGCGCCAGCAGCCAACCCCCGACTAGCGGGAGATGGTATACGCAGTATTTT	CASSQPPTSGRWYTQYF
NA	NA	TRBV5-8	TRBJ2-5	TGTGCCAGTAGGACAGTGGCACAAGAGACCCAGTACTTC	CASRTVAQETQYF
NA	NA	TRBV18	TRBJ2-5	TGTGCCAGCTCACCATGGCTAGCCTACCAAGAGACCCAGTACTTC	CASSPWLAYQETQYF
NA	TRBD1	TRBV19	TRBJ1-1	TGTGCCAGTAGCACCGGACAGGGGGCGGATGAAGCTTTCTTT	CASSTGQGADEAFF
NA	NA	TRBV19	TRBJ1-5	TGTGCCAGTAGGCTAGTGGCGAGCAATCAGCCCCAGCATTTT	CASRLVASNQPQHF
once	NA	TRBV6-6	TRBJ1-6	TGTGCCAGCAGTTACTCAGGGGTCGGTTCACCCCTCCACTTT	CASSYSGVGSPLHF
few	NA	TRBV30	TRBJ1-6	TGTGCCTGGAAACGTGGGGCCGATAACTCGAATTCACCCCTCCACTTT	CAWKRGADNSNSPLHF
NA	NA	TRBV15	TRBJ1-5	TGTGCCACCAGCAGATTGCCGGACAGTAGCAATCAGCCCCAGCATTTT	CATSRLPDSSNQPQHF
once	TRBD1	TRBV28	TRBJ1-1	TGTGCCAGCAGTTTAAGGGGGCCAGGAACTGAAGCTTTCTTT	CASSLRGPGTEAFF
NA	TRBD1	TRBV27	TRBJ2-7	TGTGCCAGCACCCCGGGACAGGGGTCCTACGAGCAGTACTTC	CASTPGQGSYEQYF